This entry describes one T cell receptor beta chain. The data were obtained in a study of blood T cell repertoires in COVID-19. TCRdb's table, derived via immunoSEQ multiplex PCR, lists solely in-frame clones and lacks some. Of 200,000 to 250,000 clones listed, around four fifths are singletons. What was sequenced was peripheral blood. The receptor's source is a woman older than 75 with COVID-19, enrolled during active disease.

The CDR3 protein is CAITPGTGNEQYF. CDR3 sequence (DNA): TGTGCCATAACCCCCGGGACAGGGAACGAGCAGTACTTC. The chain carries TRBV10-3 and TRBJ2-7, with 9 bases fitting TRBD1. J lost 5 bases, V lost 9 bases, and 8 bases had no gene match. This CDR3 has 13 amino acids. The germline V gene encodes CDR1 ENHRY and CDR2 SYGVKD.